This T cell receptor (beta chain) was sequenced for a study of shared clonotypes between healthy human individuals. Germline lookup yields CDR1 SGHNT and CDR2 YYREEE (reference sequence). CDR3 size: 14 residues. Trimming took 5 bases from V and 5 from J, leaving 16 bases between them. To note about this clone: Its antigen is not known.

Using immunoSEQ multiplex PCR, the repertoire was profiled, and TCRdb retains in-frame clones only, with some absent. The repertoire holds some 2 million clones, with roughly 94% as singletons. The study's findings and limits: Clonotype sharing among the donors was expected to vary with sequencing depth.

As defined, naive CD8 cells were CD45RO-negative and positively selected for CCR7, with terminally differentiated effector memory CD45RA+ cells excluded. Sequences were obtained from naive CD8+ T cells sorted from blood. The receptor's source is a man aged 18-30 years in good health. The gene calls are TRBV5-4 and TRBJ1-2; perhaps TRBD1 as D (5 bases). CDR3 nucleotides: TGTGCCAGCAGTGACCGGGGGGGTTCTTATGGCTACACCTTC. The encoded protein is CASSDRGGSYGYTF.